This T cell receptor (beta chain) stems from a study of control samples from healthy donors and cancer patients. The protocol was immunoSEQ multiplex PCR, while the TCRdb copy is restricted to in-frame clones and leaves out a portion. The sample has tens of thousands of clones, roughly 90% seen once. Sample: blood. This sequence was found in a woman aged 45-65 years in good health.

The CDR3 region is CASRRPIRASGTGELFF. The CDR3 DNA is TGTGCCAGCAGAAGACCGATCAGGGCCTCGGGCACCGGGGAGCTGTTTTTT. The chain carries TRBV28 and TRBJ2-2; TRBD1 is a possible D gene (5 bases). Trimming shortened V by 6 bases and J by 4 bases, and 21 bases separated the two germline ends. The CDR3 is made up of 17 amino acids. Germline CDR1 MDHEN, CDR2 SYDVKM.